These T cell receptor beta chains were read from a single sample in a study of PD-1 blockade in classical Hodgkin lymphoma. Here immunoSEQ multiplex PCR was the method, and the copy in TCRdb shows in-frame clones only, minus some. This table holds roughly 50,000 clones, over 70% found once. The sequencing here drew on peripheral blood mononuclear cells (PBMCs), taken at baseline. The receptor source for this set is a human donor with classical Hodgkin lymphoma. CDR3s include the opening cysteine and the closing phenylalanine or tryptophan. The order of the fields is D gene, V gene, clone size, J gene, CDR3 protein, CDR3 DNA. The D gene is left open where the match is weak. Size tells how often a clone was seen (once, few, many) or the class of an expanded clone, and some rows leave it out.

NA	TRBV5-1	NA	TRBJ1-2	CASRDQVNYGYTF	TGCGCCAGCAGGGACCAGGTTAACTATGGCTACACCTTC
NA	TRBV20-1	NA	TRBJ1-3	CSARTENTIYF	TGCAGTGCTAGAACTGAAAACACCATATATTTT
NA	TRBV6-6	once	TRBJ1-2	CASSYSRETGYGYTF	TGTGCCAGCAGTTACTCGCGGGAGACGGGCTATGGCTACACCTTC
NA	TRBV27	NA	TRBJ2-5	CASSSPQDWQETQYF	TGTGCCAGCAGTTCGCCCCAGGACTGGCAAGAGACCCAGTACTTC
TRBD2	TRBV27	NA	TRBJ2-7	CASSLGPAGEAYEQYF	TGTGCCAGCAGTTTGGGGCCAGCGGGGGAGGCCTACGAGCAGTACTTC
TRBD2	TRBV27	few	TRBJ2-7	CASSPGLADSYEQYF	TGTGCCAGCAGTCCCGGACTAGCGGACTCCTACGAGCAGTACTTC
TRBD2	TRBV29-1	NA	TRBJ2-7	CSVEGGLAGDYEQYF	TGCAGCGTTGAAGGGGGACTAGCGGGAGACTACGAGCAGTACTTC
NA	TRBV7-9	NA	TRBJ1-4	CASSLNSATNEKLFF	TGTGCCAGCAGCTTAAACAGTGCAACTAATGAAAAACTGTTTTTT
TRBD2	TRBV4-2	NA	TRBJ2-3	CASSLRTSGITDTQYF	TGTGCCAGCAGCCTTAGGACTAGCGGGATCACAGATACGCAGTATTTT
NA	TRBV7-9	NA	TRBJ1-1	CASSVQGGTEAFF	TGTGCCAGCAGCGTTCAGGGCGGCACTGAAGCTTTCTTT
NA	TRBV7-9	NA	TRBJ1-1	CASSLQGGNTEAFF	TGTGCCAGCAGCTTACAGGGAGGGAACACTGAAGCTTTCTTT
TRBD1	TRBV6-5	NA	TRBJ1-2	CASSYWDREGGGYTF	TGTGCCAGCAGTTACTGGGACAGGGAAGGAGGGGGCTACACCTTC
TRBD2	TRBV6-1	NA	TRBJ2-5	CASSELAGGSETQYF	TGTGCCAGCAGTGAACTAGCGGGAGGTTCAGAGACCCAGTACTTC
NA	TRBV30	once	TRBJ2-5	CAWQGNEETQYF	TGTGCCTGGCAGGGGAACGAAGAGACCCAGTACTTC
NA	TRBV27	NA	TRBJ2-1	CASINYPYNEQFF	TGTGCCAGCATCAACTACCCGTACAATGAGCAGTTCTTC
NA	TRBV30	NA	TRBJ2-1	CACRASSYNEQFF	TGTGCCTGTAGAGCGAGCTCCTACAATGAGCAGTTCTTC
NA	TRBV6-5	NA	TRBJ2-1	CASRLQSSYNEQFF	TGTGCCAGCAGGCTACAAAGCTCCTACAATGAGCAGTTCTTC
TRBD1	TRBV5-4	NA	TRBJ1-2	CASSLGGTGGYGYTF	TGTGCCAGCAGCTTGGGCGGGACAGGGGGCTATGGCTACACCTTC
NA	TRBV18	NA	TRBJ1-3	CASSPARTGNTIYF	TGTGCCAGCTCACCTGCGAGAACTGGAAACACCATATATTTT
TRBD2	TRBV9	once	TRBJ2-1	CASSVSSGSYNEQFF	TGTGCCAGCAGCGTATCTAGCGGCTCCTACAATGAGCAGTTCTTC
NA	TRBV7-6	few	TRBJ1-4	CASSLEPATNEKLFF	TGTGCCAGCAGCTTAGAACCGGCAACTAATGAAAAACTGTTTTTT
NA	TRBV19	NA	TRBJ1-5	CASSPGANQPQHF	TGTGCCAGTAGTCCCGGGGCCAATCAGCCCCAGCATTTT
NA	TRBV7-9	once	TRBJ2-3	CASSLYGEGPDTQYF	TGTGCCAGCAGCTTGTATGGCGAGGGCCCAGATACGCAGTATTTT
TRBD1	TRBV4-1	once	TRBJ1-2	CASSQDEGALGYTF	TGCGCCAGCAGCCAAGATGAGGGGGCGCTTGGCTACACCTTC
TRBD1	TRBV11-2	once	TRBJ1-2	CASSQGTGFYGYTF	TGTGCCAGCAGCCAGGGGACAGGGTTCTATGGCTACACCTTC
NA	TRBV5-1	NA	TRBJ2-1	CASSFRRSAGQPSNEQFF	TGCGCCAGCAGTTTTAGGCGAAGCGCGGGACAGCCTAGCAATGAGCAGTTCTTC
NA	TRBV21-1	NA	TRBJ2-2	CASTQGGRGPTGELFF	TGTGCCAGCACCCAGGGTGGGAGAGGGCCCACCGGGGAGCTGTTTTTT
NA	TRBV18	NA	TRBJ2-3	CASSPIPTDTQYF	TGTGCCAGCTCACCAATCCCCACAGATACGCAGTATTTT
NA	TRBV9	few	TRBJ2-5	CASSVGGSVGETQYF	TGTGCCAGCAGCGTAGGAGGGTCGGTCGGAGAGACCCAGTACTTC
NA	TRBV6-5	NA	TRBJ1-3	CASSRGPSGNTIYF	TGTGCCAGCAGCAGAGGGCCCTCTGGAAACACCATATATTTT
NA	TRBV5-1	few	TRBJ2-6	CASSLIGSGANVLTF	TGCGCCAGCAGCTTGATCGGCTCTGGGGCCAACGTCCTGACTTTC
TRBD1	TRBV7-2	once	TRBJ2-5	CASSRQGSQETQYF	TGTGCCAGCAGCAGACAGGGCTCACAAGAGACCCAGTACTTC
TRBD1	TRBV5-1	NA	TRBJ1-1	CASSLLQGAGTEAFF	TGCGCCAGCAGCTTGCTTCAGGGGGCTGGGACTGAAGCTTTCTTT
NA	TRBV7-2	once	TRBJ2-3	CASSPRTAFAGADTQYF	TGTGCCAGCAGCCCCCGAACGGCTTTCGCTGGCGCAGATACGCAGTATTTT
TRBD2	TRBV7-2	NA	TRBJ2-1	CASSPRTSGSNEQFF	TGTGCCAGCAGCCCCCGGACTAGCGGGAGTAATGAGCAGTTCTTC
NA	TRBV6-1	NA	TRBJ2-7	CASSGARTYEQYF	TGTGCCAGCAGTGGGGCACGGACCTACGAGCAGTACTTC
TRBD2	TRBV15	NA	TRBJ2-5	CATSYPQAGAETQYF	TGTGCCACCAGCTATCCCCAAGCGGGAGCGGAGACCCAGTACTTC
NA	TRBV14	NA	TRBJ1-4	CASSHPTNEKLFF	TGTGCCAGCAGCCACCCAACTAATGAAAAACTGTTTTTT
NA	TRBV30	NA	TRBJ1-2	CAWSVHQSGYTF	TGTGCCTGGAGTGTACACCAGTCTGGCTACACCTTC
NA	TRBV10-3	NA	TRBJ2-7	CAISETWGTNDYEQYF	TGTGCCATCAGTGAGACGTGGGGGACAAACGACTACGAGCAGTACTTC
NA	TRBV11-3	once	TRBJ2-2	CASAGGGDGLSTGELFF	TGTGCCAGCGCCGGAGGAGGGGACGGCCTATCCACCGGGGAGCTGTTTTTT
NA	TRBV14	few	TRBJ1-2	CASSEGFYGYTF	TGTGCCAGCTCTGAGGGATTCTATGGCTACACCTTC
TRBD2	TRBV7-8	NA	TRBJ2-3	CASSPRGGDWTDTQYF	TGTGCCAGCAGTCCCCGGGGGGGCGATTGGACAGATACGCAGTATTTT
NA	TRBV10-3	NA	TRBJ1-1	CAISQTASTEAFF	TGTGCCATCAGCCAGACAGCTAGCACTGAAGCTTTCTTT
TRBD1	TRBV5-1	NA	TRBJ2-7	CASSSTAGQVYEQYF	TGCGCCAGCAGCTCGACCGCGGGACAGGTCTACGAGCAGTACTTC
TRBD1	TRBV4-1	once	TRBJ1-2	CASSQDGDRNLFNYGYTF	TGCGCCAGCAGCCAAGATGGGGACAGGAACCTCTTCAACTATGGCTACACCTTC
NA	TRBV11-3	NA	TRBJ2-5	CASSLLEETQYF	TGTGCCAGCAGCTTGTTGGAAGAGACCCAGTACTTC